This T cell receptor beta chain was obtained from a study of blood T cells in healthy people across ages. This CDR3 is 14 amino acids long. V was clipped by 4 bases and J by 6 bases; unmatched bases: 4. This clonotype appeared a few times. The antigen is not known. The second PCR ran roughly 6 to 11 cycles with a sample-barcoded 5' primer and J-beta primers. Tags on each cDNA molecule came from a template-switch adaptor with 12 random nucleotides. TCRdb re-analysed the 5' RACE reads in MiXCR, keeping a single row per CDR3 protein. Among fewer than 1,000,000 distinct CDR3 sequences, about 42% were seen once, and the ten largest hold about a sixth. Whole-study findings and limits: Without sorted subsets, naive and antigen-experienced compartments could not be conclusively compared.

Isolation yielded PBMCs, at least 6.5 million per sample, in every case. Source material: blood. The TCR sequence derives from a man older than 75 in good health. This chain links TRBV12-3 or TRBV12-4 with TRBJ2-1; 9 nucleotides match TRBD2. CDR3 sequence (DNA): TGTGCCAGCAGTTACAGCGGGAGGCCCAATGAGCAGTTCTTC. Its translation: CASSYSGRPNEQFF.